This entry features one T cell receptor (beta chain) sequence. Its antigen remains unidentified. No clone much larger than this one lies a single base away; base qualities are absent. The data were taken from a study of PD-1 and CTLA-4 blockade in melanoma (dated by TCRdb to 2020 to 2022). In the study overall: The study compared how PD-1 blockade and CTLA-4 blockade affected the melanoma-reactive CD8 T cell response in patients with melanoma.

Library creation used the immunoSEQ multiplex PCR assay. The immuneACCESS repertoire file appears here via TCRdb, limited to in-frame rearrangements. These files lack a portion of the clones; in checked studies, under half of the deficit traces to unresolved V genes, and the cause of the others is not known. This sample has some 33,000 clones in its table, and about 87% of those were observed once. The ten largest clones represent 5% to 8% of the sample. The receptor's source is a human donor with melanoma. The sample in question was CD8+ T cells from peripheral blood, obtained from a patient given anti-PD-1 treatment.

The nucleotide sequence is TGTGCCAGCTCACCAGTCTTAGCGGAAGGGACCCAGACCCAGTACTTC. The encoded protein is CASSPVLAEGTQTQYF. The chain is made from TRBV18 and TRBJ2-5; TRBD2 might be the D gene, on 6 matching bases. Reading from cysteine to phenylalanine, the CDR3 counts 16 amino acids. Only the CDR3 part of the read is kept: 48 bases, read in frame from the first base. From the germline V gene, CDR1 is KGHSH and CDR2 is LQKENI. V loses 2 bases of germline sequence and J loses 6 bases, and the interval between the two ends is 19 bases.